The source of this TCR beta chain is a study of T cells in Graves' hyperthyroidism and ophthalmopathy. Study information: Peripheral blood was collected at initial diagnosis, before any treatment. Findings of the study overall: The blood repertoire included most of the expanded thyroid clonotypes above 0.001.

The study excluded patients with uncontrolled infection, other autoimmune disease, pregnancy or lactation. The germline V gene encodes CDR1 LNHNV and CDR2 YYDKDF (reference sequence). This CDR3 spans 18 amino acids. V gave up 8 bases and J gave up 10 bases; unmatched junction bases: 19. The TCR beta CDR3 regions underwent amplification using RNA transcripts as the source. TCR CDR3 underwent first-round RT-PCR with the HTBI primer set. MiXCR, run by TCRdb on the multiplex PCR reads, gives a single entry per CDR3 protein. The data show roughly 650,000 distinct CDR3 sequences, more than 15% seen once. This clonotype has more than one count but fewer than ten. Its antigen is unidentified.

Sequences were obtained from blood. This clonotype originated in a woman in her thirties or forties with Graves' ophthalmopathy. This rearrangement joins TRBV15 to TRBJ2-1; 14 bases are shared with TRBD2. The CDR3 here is CATGSTLPGLAGEGEQFF. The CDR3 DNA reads TGTGCCACCGGGAGTACTCTCCCGGGACTAGCGGGAGAGGGGGAGCAGTTCTTC.